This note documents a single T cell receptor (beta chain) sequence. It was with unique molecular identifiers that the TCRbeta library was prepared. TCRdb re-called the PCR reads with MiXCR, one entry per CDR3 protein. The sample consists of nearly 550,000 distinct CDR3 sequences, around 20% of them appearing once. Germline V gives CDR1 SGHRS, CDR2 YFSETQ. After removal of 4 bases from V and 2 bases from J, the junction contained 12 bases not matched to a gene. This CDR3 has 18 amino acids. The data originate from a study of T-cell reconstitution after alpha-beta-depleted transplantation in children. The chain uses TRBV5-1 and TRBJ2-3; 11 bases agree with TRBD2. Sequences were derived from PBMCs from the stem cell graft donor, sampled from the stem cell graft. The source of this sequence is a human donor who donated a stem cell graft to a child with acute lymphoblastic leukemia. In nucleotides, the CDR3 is TGCGCCAGCAGCCCAGGGACTAGCGGCGGGCTTAACACAGATACGCAGTATTTT. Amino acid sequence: CASSPGTSGGLNTDTQYF.